The TCR beta chain under discussion was sequenced for a study of siplizumab effects on memory and regulatory T cells. General study findings and limits: Whether proliferating Tregs in siplizumab cultures suppress was not functionally confirmed. Memory cells seemed less diverse than naive T cells, which also seemed major contributors to the alloresponse. The study found that mappable alloreactive CD4+ clones averaged roughly 70% Treg-derived with siplizumab and under 35% in controls.

Generated by immunoSEQ multiplex PCR, the TCRdb table keeps only in-frame clones and is missing some. The repertoire consists of about 100,000 clones, with approximately 93% occurring once and the leading ten covering roughly 0.62%. This clone has ten or more counts. No antigen is known for it. Trimming shortened V by 0 bases and J by 4 bases, and 22 bases separated the two germline ends. The CDR3 runs 18 residues. Germline V CDR1 and CDR2: PRHDT, FYEKMQ (reference sequence). The specimen sequenced was Tregs sorted from blood. The source is a human donor in good health. The gene calls are TRBV13 and TRBJ2-7; D is unresolved. The CDR3 sequence: CASSLGSKGRTGRYEQYF. Here the CDR3 DNA reads TGTGCCAGCAGCTTAGGATCGAAGGGAAGGACCGGGCGGTACGAGCAGTACTTC. Full variable domain (remainder filled in from reference TRBV13 and TRBJ2-7): AAGVIQSPRHLIKEKRETATLKCYPIPRHDTVYWYQQGPGQDPQFLISFYEKMQSDKGSIPDRFSAQQFSDYHSELNMSSLELGDSALYFCASSLGSKGRTGRYEQYFGPGTRLTVT.